This is a list of T cell receptor beta chains from one sample in a study of T cell repertoires in cytomegalovirus infection. TCRdb redid the calling of the reads with MiXCR, one entry per CDR3 protein. The table lists around 290,000 distinct CDR3 sequences, under 30% of them singletons. What was sequenced was PBMCs. All receptors come from a human donor in good health (CMV status not recorded). Some clones in this sample may be carry-over from other donors' samples. Both conserved end residues are trimmed from each CDR3. Expanded clones get a size class; other rows say once, few or many, or leave the size out.

V gene: TRBV5-1
J gene: TRBJ1-1
clone size: -
CDR3 protein: ASSLTQGKTEAF

V gene: TRBV5-4
J gene: TRBJ2-7
clone size: -
CDR3 protein: ASSLERSHEQY

V gene: TRBV5-1
J gene: TRBJ2-1
clone size: -
CDR3 protein: ASSLDVHGSGEQF

V gene: TRBV7-2
J gene: TRBJ2-1
clone size: many
CDR3 protein: ASSAAGGSRNEQF

V gene: TRBV7-2
J gene: TRBJ1-6
clone size: many
CDR3 protein: ASSSQGRFYNSPLH

V gene: TRBV6-4
J gene: TRBJ1-5
clone size: -
CDR3 protein: ASSLGPNQPQR

V gene: TRBV28
J gene: TRBJ1-1
clone size: many
CDR3 protein: ASSPDRSNTEAF

V gene: TRBV6-1
J gene: TRBJ2-7
clone size: -
CDR3 protein: ASSVSGGYEQY

V gene: TRBV28
J gene: TRBJ1-2
clone size: -
CDR3 protein: ASSSADGGYT

V gene: TRBV11-2
J gene: TRBJ2-1
clone size: -
CDR3 protein: ASSLDSAGTLQF

V gene: TRBV28
J gene: TRBJ1-2
clone size: few
CDR3 protein: ASGSGTANYGYT

V gene: TRBV6-2/TRBV6-3
J gene: TRBJ2-7
clone size: few
CDR3 protein: ASRPVGQGSSYEQY

V gene: TRBV7-2
J gene: TRBJ2-3
clone size: many
CDR3 protein: ASSLGPADTQY

V gene: TRBV14
J gene: TRBJ1-6
clone size: -
CDR3 protein: ASSGRDRGSPLH

V gene: TRBV28
J gene: TRBJ2-7
clone size: -
CDR3 protein: ASSLVQGLSYEQY

V gene: TRBV7-2
J gene: TRBJ2-1
clone size: many
CDR3 protein: ASSLTPLGYNEQF

V gene: TRBV5-4
J gene: TRBJ2-4
clone size: few
CDR3 protein: ASSFPGPTGKVIQY

V gene: TRBV29-1
J gene: TRBJ1-1
clone size: few
CDR3 protein: SAFVLEAF

V gene: TRBV7-9
J gene: TRBJ2-5
clone size: many
CDR3 protein: ASSLGRTNQETQY

V gene: TRBV5-4
J gene: TRBJ2-3
clone size: -
CDR3 protein: ASSLRRDRTDTQY

V gene: TRBV4-1
J gene: TRBJ2-7
clone size: -
CDR3 protein: ASSQDSPFSEQY

V gene: TRBV5-6
J gene: TRBJ2-1
clone size: few
CDR3 protein: ASSLASNNEQF

V gene: TRBV19
J gene: TRBJ1-2
clone size: -
CDR3 protein: ACSPGHQSVNYGYT

V gene: TRBV12-3/TRBV12-4
J gene: TRBJ2-2
clone size: few
CDR3 protein: ASSLTGSYTGELF

V gene: TRBV4-1
J gene: TRBJ2-4
clone size: -
CDR3 protein: ASSPGGGFLAKNIQY

V gene: TRBV14
J gene: TRBJ2-7
clone size: -
CDR3 protein: ASSLAGGLFEQY

V gene: TRBV5-1
J gene: TRBJ2-7
clone size: -
CDR3 protein: ASSLTDRGRYEQY

V gene: TRBV28
J gene: TRBJ1-1
clone size: few
CDR3 protein: ASSLISSNTEAF

V gene: TRBV28
J gene: TRBJ2-1
clone size: few
CDR3 protein: ASSLSPTYQF

V gene: TRBV12-5
J gene: TRBJ1-1
clone size: -
CDR3 protein: ASEGSGGTAEAF

V gene: TRBV20-1
J gene: TRBJ1-1
clone size: -
CDR3 protein: SALPGQGGMNTEAF

V gene: TRBV2
J gene: TRBJ2-2
clone size: -
CDR3 protein: ASSLQGQGNTGELF

V gene: TRBV29-1
J gene: TRBJ2-7
clone size: -
CDR3 protein: SVERSYEQY

V gene: TRBV7-6
J gene: TRBJ2-2
clone size: -
CDR3 protein: ASSLEAPGTTGTGELF

V gene: TRBV28
J gene: TRBJ1-2
clone size: many
CDR3 protein: ASSNSGQGYT

V gene: TRBV6-1
J gene: TRBJ2-7
clone size: many
CDR3 protein: ASIYGAGVSYEQY

V gene: TRBV27
J gene: TRBJ2-7
clone size: -
CDR3 protein: ASRTQPAEQY

V gene: TRBV20-1
J gene: TRBJ1-2
clone size: few
CDR3 protein: SARDLQQTYGYT

V gene: TRBV11-2
J gene: TRBJ2-1
clone size: -
CDR3 protein: ASCHREGHNEQF

V gene: TRBV19
J gene: TRBJ1-2
clone size: -
CDR3 protein: ASSPDPLYGYT

V gene: TRBV28
J gene: TRBJ2-7
clone size: -
CDR3 protein: ASSLWSETYEQY

V gene: TRBV28
J gene: TRBJ2-2
clone size: -
CDR3 protein: ASSLGQTTGELF